The 28 T cell receptor beta chains presented below share a single source sample, sequenced in a study of response to subunit inactivated influenza vaccine. TCRdb re-called the RT-PCR reads with MiXCR, one entry per CDR3 protein. Of roughly 790,000 distinct CDR3 sequences in the sample, about 20% were seen once. The sample here was PBMCs from blood, taken approximately 5 days after vaccination. These receptors all stem from a middle-aged man who received an inactivated influenza vaccine.

This chain links TRBV6-1 with TRBJ2-7, with a weak D call TRBD1 (5 bases). The germline V gene encodes CDR1 MNHNS and CDR2 SASEGT. The CDR3 has 14 amino acids. Trimming left V 6 bases short and J 0 bases short, with 12 bases between. This CDR3 is CASRRQISSYEQYF. CDR3 nucleotides: TGTGCCAGCAGGAGACAGATTAGCTCCTACGAGCAGTACTTC.

The V call is TRBV20-1, the J call TRBJ2-1, with a weak D call TRBD2 (6 bases). From germline, CDR1 is DFQATT and CDR2 SNEGSKA (reference sequence). This CDR3 has 17 residues. V lost 3 bases to trimming and J lost 0 bases, with 18 bases between them. The CDR3 sequence: CSASSRISGLSYNEQFF. The DNA of the CDR3 is TGCAGTGCTAGCTCAAGGATTAGCGGACTCTCCTACAATGAGCAGTTCTTC.

This clonotype turned up a few times. The rearrangement joins TRBV12-3 or TRBV12-4 to TRBJ1-6; D remains unclear. Trimming stripped 1 base from V and 3 bases from J, with 10 bases between. The CDR3 has 16 amino acids. CDR3 in DNA: TGTGCCAGCAGTTTAGACTGGGTGGGCTATAATTCACCCCTCCACTTT. Protein sequence: CASSLDWVGYNSPLHF.

This rearrangement joins TRBV11-1 to TRBJ2-1; 11 nucleotides agree with TRBD2. Trimming removed 3 bases from V and 4 bases from J; junction bases left unmatched: 11. Germline V CDR1 and CDR2: SGHAT, FQDESV (reference sequence). The CDR3 length is 18 residues. Here the CDR3 reads CASSFTTLLAGVYNEQFF. CDR3 in DNA: TGTGCCAGCAGCTTTACCACCCTACTAGCGGGAGTATACAATGAGCAGTTCTTC. Drawing the rest from reference TRBV11-1 and TRBJ2-1, the complete variable domain is EAEVAQSPRYKITEKSQAVAFWCDPISGHATLYWYRQILGQGPELLVQFQDESVVDDSQLPKDRFSAERLKGVDSTLKIQPAELGDSAMYLCASSFTTLLAGVYNEQFFGPGTRLTVL.

This chain joins TRBV6-2 or TRBV6-3 and TRBJ2-7, with 10 bases identical to TRBD2. The CDR3 contains 14 residues. The V segment lost 7 bases and the J segment 1 base; nucleotides outside the gene matches: 4. The germline CDR1 and CDR2 sequences are MNHEY and SVGEGT. The CDR3 DNA sequence: TGTGCCAGCAAGTTAGCGGGAGGTTCCTACGAGCAGTACTTC. Protein: CASKLAGGSYEQYF.

V gene TRBV6-5 combines with J gene TRBJ1-4; D perhaps matches TRBD1 (6 bases). The CDR3 consists of 17 residues. V was cut by 4 bases and J by 5 bases, with 20 bases left in between. Per the germline V gene, CDR1 is MNHEY and CDR2 is SVGAGI. CDR3 residues: CASSSTTGGRPNEKLFF. Here the CDR3 DNA reads TGTGCCAGCAGTTCAACTACGGGGGGCAGGCCGAATGAAAAACTGTTTTTT.

In this sample, this clonotype turned up a few times. The chain carries TRBV5-4 and TRBJ2-5; 11 nucleotides align to TRBD2. Trimming cost V 0 bases and J 1 base; bases outside gene matches: 8. Per the germline V gene, CDR1 is SGHNT and CDR2 is YYREEE (reference sequence). The length of the CDR3 is 18 residues. The CDR3 bases are TGTGCCAGCAGCTTGGGCGGTCCTAGCGGGGGGTTCCAAGAGACCCAGTACTTC. This translates into CASSLGGPSGGFQETQYF.

This clonotype occurred a few times. This rearrangement joins TRBV4-2 to TRBJ2-7, with 9 bases that match TRBD1. CDR3 length equals 15 residues. V was pared by 3 bases and J by 2 bases, with 5 bases of the junction left unmatched. From germline, CDR1 is LGHNA and CDR2 YNFKEQ. CDR3: CASSHSQGAAYEQYF. In DNA form, the CDR3 reads TGTGCCAGCAGCCATTCACAGGGGGCGGCCTACGAGCAGTACTTC.

This clonotype was seen more than once but under ten times. The genes are TRBV6-1 and TRBJ2-7; D is possibly TRBD1 or TRBD2 (6 bases each). Trimming took off 7 bases at V and 4 bases at J, with 17 bases between the two ends. This CDR3 has 14 residues. The germline V gene encodes CDR1 MNHNS and CDR2 SASEGT. CDR3 nucleotide sequence: TGTGCCAGCATGTATGAGGGGGGTGGGTACGAGCAGTACTTC. It specifies CASMYEGGGYEQYF.

A few counts support this clonotype. The chain uses TRBV10-2 and TRBJ2-7; D is uncertain. Germline values: CDR1 WSHSY, CDR2 SAAADI. This CDR3 contains 13 residues. Trimming stripped 4 bases from V and 0 bases from J, with 7 bases between. The chain's CDR3 is CASSVYSSYEQYF. In nucleotides, the CDR3 is TGCGCCAGCAGTGTGTACAGCTCCTACGAGCAGTACTTC.

This clonotype was found many times. The V and J genes are TRBV5-1 and TRBJ2-2, with 7 bases aligning to TRBD1. The CDR3 runs 16 residues. The V gene end was trimmed by 1 base and the J gene end by 0 bases; junction bases not matched to a gene: 3. The germline V gene encodes CDR1 SGHRS and CDR2 YFSETQ. In DNA form, the CDR3 reads TGCGCCAGCAGCTTGTTCGGACAGGCGAACACCGGGGAGCTGTTTTTT. It specifies CASSLFGQANTGELFF.

This clonotype occurred a few times. The gene calls are TRBV7-2 and TRBJ2-1; 8 bases map to TRBD1. This CDR3 has 14 amino acids. Losses at the gene ends were 1 base for V and 7 bases for J; bases not matched to a gene: 3. The germline V gene encodes CDR1 SGHTA and CDR2 FQGNSA. In DNA form, the CDR3 reads TGTGCCAGCAGCTTAGGGGGACAGGCAAATGAGCAGTTCTTC. As protein: CASSLGGQANEQFF.

This clonotype was detected a few times. The chain is built from TRBV11-1 and TRBJ2-7; 8 bases agree with TRBD1. The CDR3 is 17 residues long. From germline, CDR1 is SGHAT and CDR2 FQDESV (reference sequence). V lost 2 bases, J lost 5 bases, and 14 bases stayed unmatched. In DNA form, the CDR3 reads TGTGCCAGCAGCTTACCAACTTGGAGACAGGGGATCCACGAGCAGTACTTC. Protein: CASSLPTWRQGIHEQYF. The whole variable domain, filled in from reference TRBV11-1 and TRBJ2-7, reads EAEVAQSPRYKITEKSQAVAFWCDPISGHATLYWYRQILGQGPELLVQFQDESVVDDSQLPKDRFSAERLKGVDSTLKIQPAELGDSAMYLCASSLPTWRQGIHEQYFGPGTRLTVT.

The rearrangement links TRBV9 to TRBJ2-1; D is ambiguous. Germline CDR1 SGDLS, CDR2 YYNGEE. This CDR3 is built from 13 residues. Trimming left V 0 bases short and J 9 bases short, with 10 bases between. In nucleotides, the CDR3 is TGTGCCAGCAGCGTAGGAGGACGGACTGAGCAGTTCTTC. Translation: CASSVGGRTEQFF.

V and J are TRBV2 and TRBJ2-1; D remains unclear. Germline V gives CDR1 SNHLY, CDR2 FYNNEI. The V end was cut by 7 bases, the J end by 0 bases, with 10 bases between. The CDR3 spans 14 residues. This chain's CDR3 is CASNKLSSYNEQFF. As DNA, the CDR3 is TGTGCCAGCAATAAATTGAGCTCCTACAATGAGCAGTTCTTC.

In its sample, this clonotype was seen once. V usage is TRBV3-1 and J usage is TRBJ2-3, with D maybe TRBD2 (6 bases). In germline, CDR1 is LGHDT, CDR2 YNNKEL (reference sequence). The germline V and J ends were trimmed by 4 bases and 2 bases, with 16 bases remaining between them. This CDR3 is 16 amino acids long. In DNA, the CDR3 is TGTGCCAGCAGCCTAACTATGCGGGACGCCACAGATACGCAGTATTTT. Amino acid sequence: CASSLTMRDATDTQYF.

This clonotype was seen a few times. This rearrangement joins TRBV27 to TRBJ1-2, with a tentative D call TRBD1 (5 bases). V was pared by 8 bases and J by 0 bases, with 13 bases between. The CDR3 totals 14 residues. Germline V gives CDR1 MNHEY, CDR2 SMNVEV (reference sequence). The CDR3 sequence: CASSRRGANYGYTF. CDR3 sequence (DNA): TGTGCCAGCTCGAGACGGGGGGCTAACTATGGCTACACCTTC.

CDR3 amino acids: CASRRTGLNQPQHF. CDR3 sequence (DNA): TGTGCCAGCAGGCGGACAGGCCTCAATCAGCCCCAGCATTTT. The chain couples TRBV6-2 or TRBV6-3 to TRBJ1-5, with 7 bases matching TRBD1. After removal of 6 bases from V and 3 bases from J, the junction contained 5 bases not matched to a gene. CDR3 size: 14 residues. CDR1 is MNHEY, CDR2 SVGEGT, per germline.

V usage is TRBV20-1 and J usage is TRBJ2-4; a possible D gene is TRBD2 (5 bases). Germline lookup yields CDR1 DFQATT and CDR2 SNEGSKA (reference sequence). CDR3 length: 17 amino acids. V was cut by 0 bases and J by 0 bases, with 15 bases left in between. CDR3 residues: CSARDPYEGQAKNIQYF. CDR3 DNA: TGCAGTGCTAGAGATCCCTATGAGGGCCAAGCCAAAAACATTCAGTACTTC.

The chain carries TRBV7-2 and TRBJ2-1, with D hard to call. Trimming removed 2 bases at V and 2 bases at J, with 10 bases between. This CDR3 has 15 residues. CDR1 and CDR2 (germline): SGHTA, FQGNSA. CDR3 loop: CASSLRGKPYNEQFF. The DNA for the CDR3 is TGTGCCAGCAGCTTACGCGGAAAACCCTACAATGAGCAGTTCTTC.

V gene TRBV29-1 combines with J gene TRBJ2-7, with TRBD2 matching 8 bases. The CDR3 length is 14 residues. Germline CDR1 SQVTM, CDR2 ANQGSEA. J lost 3 bases, V lost 7 bases, and 11 bases had no gene match. In DNA, the CDR3 is TGCAGCGCGTCCCGGGGGGGGGACCTCTACGAGCAGTACTTC. It codes for CSASRGGDLYEQYF.

This clonotype has more than one count but fewer than ten. The chain employs TRBV7-8 and TRBJ2-5; either TRBD1 or TRBD2 may supply D (5 bases each). V dropped 2 bases and J dropped 3 bases, with 13 bases sitting between them. Germline V CDR1 and CDR2: SGHVS, FQNEAQ. The CDR3 has 15 residues. CDR3 sequence: CASSLTGPGKETQYF. Here the CDR3 DNA reads TGTGCCAGCAGCTTAACGGGGCCGGGAAAAGAGACCCAGTACTTC.

This clonotype appeared a few times. The chain has TRBV5-6 and TRBJ1-1; D remains unclear. The V gene lost 0 bases and the J gene lost 1 base, with 10 bases spanning the gap. This CDR3 has 15 residues. The germline V gene has CDR1 SGHDT and CDR2 YYEEEE. The CDR3 reads CASSLVPVGNTEAFF. CDR3 coding DNA: TGTGCCAGCAGCTTGGTCCCCGTGGGGAACACTGAAGCTTTCTTT.

The chain is built from TRBV5-1 and TRBJ1-5; unclear D gene. This CDR3 spans 15 amino acids. Germline values: CDR1 SGHRS, CDR2 YFSETQ. Trimming removed 0 bases at V and 9 bases at J, with 16 bases between. The CDR3 here is CASSLGSGPGSPQHF. The CDR3 DNA reads as TGCGCCAGCAGCTTGGGGTCAGGCCCAGGTTCGCCCCAGCATTTT.

The sample holds a few counts of this clonotype. The J gene is TRBJ2-1, the V gene TRBV12-3 or TRBV12-4; unclear D gene. The CDR3 extends over 15 amino acids. The V and J ends lost 1 base and 5 bases respectively, with 12 bases between them. As DNA, the CDR3 is TGTGCCAGCAGTTTAGGGCAGTTCCTAAACAATGAGCAGTTCTTC. This translates into CASSLGQFLNNEQFF.

The chain is built from TRBV24-1 and TRBJ2-4; D not resolved. CDR3 length equals 13 residues. Trimming removed 4 bases at V and 8 bases at J, with 11 bases between. Germline CDR1 reads KGHDR; CDR2 reads SFDVKD. CDR3 loop: CATSESGWDIQYF. CDR3 nucleotides: TGTGCCACCAGTGAATCAGGTTGGGACATTCAGTACTTC.

The chain links TRBV4-1 to TRBJ1-3; TRBD1 matches 7 bases. The CDR3 has 16 residues. The ends lost 4 bases at V and 4 bases at J; junction bases unmatched: 10. Germline-derived CDR1 and CDR2 are MGHRA and YSYEKL. Here the CDR3 reads CASSLDRQGPGNTIYF. The CDR3 DNA reads as TGCGCCAGCAGCCTCGATCGACAGGGACCCGGAAACACCATATATTTT.

The sample holds a few counts of this clonotype. The chain combines TRBV27 with TRBJ2-3; 8 bases line up with TRBD1. V was pared by 10 bases and J by 2 bases, with 8 bases of the junction left unmatched. CDR3 size: 14 residues. The germline gives CDR1 MNHEY, CDR2 SMNVEV (reference sequence). DNA of the CDR3: TGTGCCACCGCCTGGACAGGGCTCACAGATACGCAGTATTTT. As protein: CATAWTGLTDTQYF.